This is a list of T cell receptor beta chains from one sample in a study of blood T cell repertoires in COVID-19. Data came from immunoSEQ multiplex PCR; TCRdb stores just in-frame clones and leaves some out. The repertoire holds 150,000 to 200,000 clones, about 90% seen once, with roughly 7% in the top ten. Specimen: PBMCs or T cells enriched from blood (not recorded which). Receptors were obtained from a woman aged 50 to 65 who had recovered from COVID-19. Each CDR3 is given with its conserved first and last residue. D genes are given only for firm matches. Not all rows give a size; the values are once, few, many and, for expanded clones, a class.

J gene,clone size,D gene,V gene,CDR3 protein,CDR3 DNA
TRBJ2-7,-,-,TRBV4-2,CASSQVERVEQYF,TGTGCCAGCAGCCAAGTTGAGAGGGTCGAGCAGTACTTC
TRBJ2-7,-,TRBD1,TRBV5-1,CASSRGQGYEQYF,TGCGCCAGCAGCCGGGGACAGGGCTACGAGCAGTACTTC
TRBJ2-1,-,-,TRBV2,CASTPGVEQFF,TGTGCCAGTACCCCAGGGGTTGAGCAGTTCTTC
TRBJ2-7,-,-,TRBV4-1,CASSQVPGNEQYF,TGCGCCAGCAGCCAAGTCCCAGGGAACGAGCAGTACTTC
TRBJ1-2,once,-,TRBV7-9,CASSQGWNYGYTF,TGTGCCAGCAGCCAGGGGTGGAACTATGGCTACACCTTC
TRBJ1-2,-,TRBD1,TRBV11-2,CASSLAGQGNYGYTF,TGTGCCAGCAGCTTAGCGGGACAGGGTAACTATGGCTACACCTTC
TRBJ2-3,-,TRBD2,TRBV30,CAWSVTREALGQYF,TGTGCCTGGAGTGTGACCCGGGAGGCGCTGGGGCAGTATTTT
TRBJ2-1,-,TRBD2,TRBV9,CASSARLAGISLDEQFF,TGTGCCAGCAGCGCCCGACTAGCGGGTATTTCCTTGGATGAGCAGTTCTTC
TRBJ2-1,-,-,TRBV28,CASSTPGRGSYNEQFF,TGTGCCAGCAGTACCCCAGGTCGTGGCTCCTACAATGAGCAGTTCTTC
TRBJ2-3,-,TRBD2,TRBV3-1/TRBV3-2,CASCDSGRADTQYF,TGTGCCAGCTGTGATAGCGGGAGAGCGGATACGCAGTATTTT
TRBJ2-1,few,-,TRBV28,CASSLGGGDSYNEQFF,TGTGCCAGCAGCCTGGGTGGGGGCGACTCCTACAATGAGCAGTTCTTC
TRBJ1-3,-,TRBD1,TRBV28,CASSFSGGAGNTIYF,TGTGCCAGCAGTTTTTCAGGGGGTGCCGGAAACACCATATATTTT
TRBJ2-7,-,-,TRBV5-5,CASSLEHVLGEQYF,TGTGCCAGCAGCTTGGAACACGTCCTAGGCGAGCAGTACTTC
TRBJ2-7,-,TRBD2,TRBV11-2,CATGLAGGYEQYF,TGTGCCACTGGGCTAGCGGGAGGTTACGAGCAGTACTTC
TRBJ2-1,-,-,TRBV2,CASSGTESSNEQFF,TGTGCCAGCAGTGGGACAGAGTCGAGCAATGAGCAGTTCTTC
TRBJ1-2,-,-,TRBV28,CASSQGPGANYGYTF,TGTGCCAGCAGTCAGGGCCCAGGAGCTAACTATGGCTACACCTTC
TRBJ1-4,once,TRBD1,TRBV28,CASSLRGRDEKLFF,TGTGCCAGCAGCCTCAGGGGGCGGGATGAAAAACTGTTTTTT
TRBJ1-5,few,TRBD1,TRBV7-2,CASSLGAGGYQPQHF,TGTGCCAGCAGCTTAGGGGCAGGGGGGTATCAGCCCCAGCATTTT
TRBJ2-1,-,-,TRBV5-4,CASSLELGGEQFF,TGTGCCAGCAGCTTGGAACTAGGGGGTGAGCAGTTCTTC
TRBJ2-7,-,-,TRBV11-1,CASSLGLGPLEQYF,TGTGCCAGCAGCTTGGGGCTAGGGCCCCTCGAGCAGTACTTC
TRBJ2-3,-,TRBD2,TRBV3-1/TRBV3-2,CASSQGWWGTSGINTQYF,TGTGCCAGCAGCCAAGGATGGTGGGGGACTAGCGGGATAAATACGCAGTATTTT
TRBJ1-2,-,-,TRBV12-3/TRBV12-4,CASSFEGDYGYTF,TGTGCCAGCAGTTTTGAGGGGGACTATGGCTACACCTTC
TRBJ2-4,-,TRBD1,TRBV6-6,CASSWPPGTGGNIQYF,TGTGCCAGCAGTTGGCCTCCCGGGACAGGGGGAAACATTCAGTACTTC
TRBJ2-3,-,TRBD2,TRBV5-6,CASSSPLGEGYTDTQYF,TGTGCCAGCAGCTCCCCCTTGGGGGAGGGATACACAGATACGCAGTATTTT
TRBJ1-2,-,-,TRBV3-1/TRBV3-2,CASNQGSRYGYTF,TGTGCCAGCAACCAAGGCTCCAGATATGGCTACACCTTC
TRBJ2-1,-,TRBD1,TRBV12-5,CASGTGQGSNEQFF,TGTGCTAGTGGTACCGGACAGGGGAGTAATGAGCAGTTCTTC
TRBJ1-1,-,TRBD1,TRBV6-5,CASRVTGTGTEAFF,TGTGCCAGCAGAGTGACAGGGACGGGCACTGAAGCTTTCTTT
TRBJ2-7,-,TRBD1,TRBV12-3/TRBV12-4,CASSPDRGDEQYF,TGTGCCAGCAGCCCGGACAGGGGCGACGAGCAGTACTTC
TRBJ2-7,-,TRBD1,TRBV4-1,CASSHTGTGGNEQYF,TGCGCCAGCAGCCATACCGGGACAGGCGGAAACGAGCAGTACTTC
TRBJ2-1,once,-,TRBV7-3,CASSLNGPKEGKSYNEQFF,TGTGCCAGCAGCTTAAACGGCCCCAAAGAGGGAAAATCCTACAATGAGCAGTTCTTC
TRBJ1-2,-,-,TRBV28,CASSLSSWGEGYTF,TGTGCCAGCAGTTTATCCTCTTGGGGAGAAGGCTACACCTTC
TRBJ2-7,once,-,TRBV11-2,CASSPPSYEQYF,TGTGCCAGCAGCCCGCCTAGCTACGAGCAGTACTTC
TRBJ2-2,-,-,TRBV7-2,CSAGELFF,TGTTCGGCCGGGGAGCTGTTTTTT
TRBJ1-6,once,TRBD1,TRBV6-5,CASRKSGTGHSPLHF,TGTGCCAGCAGAAAATCCGGGACAGGGCATTCACCCCTCCACTTT
TRBJ1-1,-,-,TRBV18,CASSPSLGRGVMNTEAFF,TGTGCCAGCTCACCATCGCTGGGGCGGGGCGTAATGAACACTGAAGCTTTCTTT
TRBJ2-7,-,-,TRBV5-6,CASSLGQTTYEQYF,TGTGCCAGCAGCTTGGGTCAAACAACCTACGAGCAGTACTTC
TRBJ2-3,-,-,TRBV6-5,CASEGVTDTQYF,TGTGCCAGCGAGGGAGTCACAGATACGCAGTATTTT
TRBJ1-2,-,-,TRBV30,CAWSAQTANYGYTF,TGTGCCTGGAGCGCACAGACAGCTAACTATGGCTACACCTTC
TRBJ2-2,few,TRBD2,TRBV7-8,CASSLGLPGGGSGELFF,TGTGCCAGCAGCTTAGGTTTACCGGGAGGGGGATCAGGGGAGCTGTTTTTT
TRBJ2-7,-,-,TRBV19,CASSSSDTSYEQYF,TGTGCCAGTAGTTCTTCGGACACTTCCTACGAGCAGTACTTC
TRBJ2-3,-,TRBD2,TRBV29-1,CSVGLAGPTDTQYF,TGCAGCGTTGGACTAGCGGGACCCACAGATACGCAGTATTTT
TRBJ1-3,once,-,TRBV28,CASSSGGYDGNTIYF,TGTGCCAGCAGCTCTGGGGGGTATGACGGAAACACCATATATTTT
TRBJ2-3,once,TRBD2,TRBV11-2,CASRRGTSGERDTQYF,TGTGCCAGCAGGCGAGGGACTAGCGGGGAAAGGGATACGCAGTATTTT
TRBJ1-1,-,-,TRBV30,CAWSVSLNTEAFF,TGTGCCTGGAGTGTTTCTCTGAACACTGAAGCTTTCTTT
TRBJ2-3,once,-,TRBV2,CASIKGALDTQYF,TGTGCCAGCATAAAAGGGGCCTTGGATACGCAGTATTTT
TRBJ2-5,-,TRBD2,TRBV9,CASSARTSGSGETQYF,TGTGCCAGCAGCGCACGGACTAGCGGGAGCGGAGAGACCCAGTACTTC
TRBJ1-3,-,-,TRBV5-1,CASSSGSGNTIYF,TGCGCCAGCAGCTCGGGGTCTGGAAACACCATATATTTT
TRBJ1-5,-,-,TRBV7-8,CASSWLKGGNQPQHF,TGTGCCAGCAGCTGGCTAAAGGGGGGCAATCAGCCCCAGCATTTT
TRBJ1-2,few,-,TRBV3-1/TRBV3-2,CASSTREAGQLTF,TGTGCCAGCAGCACACGGGAGGCAGGTCAACTCACCTTC
TRBJ1-2,-,-,TRBV2,CASRGSRAVGGYTF,TGTGCCAGCAGGGGAAGCAGGGCGGTTGGCGGCTACACCTTC
TRBJ2-1,-,-,TRBV2,CASSRTEMRANEQFF,TGTGCCAGCAGTCGGACTGAAATGAGGGCCAATGAGCAGTTCTTC
TRBJ1-6,few,-,TRBV19,CASSRREGNSPLHF,TGTGCCAGTAGCCGCCGGGAAGGGAATTCACCCCTCCACTTT
TRBJ2-1,-,-,TRBV13,CASSLGSSHYNEQFF,TGTGCCAGCAGCCTCGGGAGTTCCCACTACAATGAGCAGTTCTTC
TRBJ2-7,-,TRBD2,TRBV5-6,CASSRSGSSYEQYF,TGTGCCAGCAGCCGTAGCGGGTCCTCCTACGAGCAGTACTTC